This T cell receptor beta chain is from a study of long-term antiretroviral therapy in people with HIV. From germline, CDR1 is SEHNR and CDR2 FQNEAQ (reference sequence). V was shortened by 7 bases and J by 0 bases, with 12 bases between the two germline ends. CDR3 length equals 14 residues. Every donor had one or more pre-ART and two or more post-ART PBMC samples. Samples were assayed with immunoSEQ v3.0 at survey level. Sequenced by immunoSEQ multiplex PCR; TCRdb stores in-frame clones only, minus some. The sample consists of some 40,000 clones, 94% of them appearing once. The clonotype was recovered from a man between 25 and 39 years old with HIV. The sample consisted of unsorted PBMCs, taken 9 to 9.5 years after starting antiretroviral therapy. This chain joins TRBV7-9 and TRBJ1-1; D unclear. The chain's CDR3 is CASTQDSMNTEAFF. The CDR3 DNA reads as TGTGCCAGCACCCAGGACTCCATGAACACTGAAGCTTTCTTT.